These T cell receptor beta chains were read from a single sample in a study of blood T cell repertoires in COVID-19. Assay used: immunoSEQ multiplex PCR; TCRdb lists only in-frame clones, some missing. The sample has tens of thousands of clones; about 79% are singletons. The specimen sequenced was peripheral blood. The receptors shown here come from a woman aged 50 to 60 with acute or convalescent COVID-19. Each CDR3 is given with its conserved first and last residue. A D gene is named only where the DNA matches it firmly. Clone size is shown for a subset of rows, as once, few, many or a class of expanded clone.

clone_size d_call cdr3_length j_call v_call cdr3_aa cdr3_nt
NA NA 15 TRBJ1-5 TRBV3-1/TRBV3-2 CASSQGQGPNQPQHF TGTGCCAGCAGCCAAGGGCAGGGGCCGAATCAGCCCCAGCATTTT
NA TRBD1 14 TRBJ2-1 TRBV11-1 CASSETGEIDEQFF TGTGCCAGCAGCGAGACAGGGGAGATCGATGAGCAGTTCTTC
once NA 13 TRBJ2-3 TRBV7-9 CASSLAGGDTQYF TGTGCCAGCAGCTTAGCAGGCGGAGATACGCAGTATTTT
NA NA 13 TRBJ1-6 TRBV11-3 CASSLGGNSPLHF TGTGCCAGCAGCTTGGGGGGTAATTCACCCCTCCACTTT
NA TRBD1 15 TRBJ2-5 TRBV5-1 CASSGTGAKQETQYF TGCGCCAGCAGCGGGACAGGGGCGAAACAAGAGACCCAGTACTTC
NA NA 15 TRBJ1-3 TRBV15 CATSAGGGSGNTIYF TGTGCCACCAGCGCTGGAGGAGGATCTGGAAACACCATATATTTT
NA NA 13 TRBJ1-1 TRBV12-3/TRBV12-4 CASRLMMNTEAFF TGTGCCAGCAGGCTAATGATGAACACTGAAGCTTTCTTT
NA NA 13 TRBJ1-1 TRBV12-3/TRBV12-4 CASSLKQIPKAFF TGTGCCAGCAGTTTAAAACAGATCCCGAAGGCTTTCTTT
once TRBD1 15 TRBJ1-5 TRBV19 CASSAPGGRNQPQHF TGTGCCAGTAGTGCCCCAGGGGGCCGTAATCAGCCCCAGCATTTT
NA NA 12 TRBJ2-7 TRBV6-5 CASSYRGDEQYF TGTGCCAGCAGCTACCGAGGAGACGAGCAGTACTTC
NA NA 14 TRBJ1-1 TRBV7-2 CASSFSQGVTEAFF TGTGCCAGCAGCTTTTCACAGGGCGTCACTGAAGCTTTCTTT
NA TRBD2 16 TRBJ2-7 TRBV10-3 CATVPSGGVNSYEQYF TGTGCCACTGTTCCTAGCGGGGGCGTTAATTCCTACGAGCAGTACTTC
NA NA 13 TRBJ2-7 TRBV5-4 CASSLWESYEQYF TGTGCCAGCAGCTTGTGGGAGAGCTACGAGCAGTACTTC
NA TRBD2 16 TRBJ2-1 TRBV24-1 CATSDPLAGGRNEQFF TGTGCCACCAGTGATCCTCTAGCGGGGGGGCGTAATGAGCAGTTCTTC
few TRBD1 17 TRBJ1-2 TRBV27 CASSLGGDRGPNYGYTF TGTGCCAGCAGCCTTGGGGGGGACAGGGGGCCTAACTATGGCTACACCTTC
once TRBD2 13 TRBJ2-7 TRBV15 CATSSRGGYEQYF TGTGCCACCAGCTCCCGGGGGGGGTACGAGCAGTACTTC
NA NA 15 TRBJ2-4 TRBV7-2 CASSFGGQGKNIQYF TGTGCCAGCAGCTTCGGTGGGCAGGGGAAAAACATTCAGTACTTC
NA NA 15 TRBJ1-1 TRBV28 CASSYTTEVNTEAFF TGTGCCAGCAGTTACACGACAGAGGTGAACACTGAAGCTTTCTTT
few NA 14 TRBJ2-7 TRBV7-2 CASSLVQTSYEQYF TGTGCCAGCAGCTTAGTACAGACCTCCTACGAGCAGTACTTC
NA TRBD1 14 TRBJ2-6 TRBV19 CASRGQAGANVLTF TGTGCCAGTAGGGGACAGGCCGGGGCCAACGTCCTGACTTTC
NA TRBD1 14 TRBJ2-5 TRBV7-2 CASSLLQGEETQYF TGTGCCAGCAGCTTGTTACAGGGGGAAGAGACCCAGTACTTC
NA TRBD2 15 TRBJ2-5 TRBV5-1 CASSLAAGGFETQYF TGCGCCAGCAGCTTGGCAGCGGGGGGGTTTGAGACCCAGTACTTC
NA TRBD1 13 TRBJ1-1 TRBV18 CASSNRDRMEPFF TGTGCCAGCTCAAACCGGGACAGGATGGAACCTTTCTTT